Sequencing of this TCR beta chain was carried out in a study of T cells in Graves' hyperthyroidism and ophthalmopathy. Together with thyroid ultrasound, orbital computed tomography, serum thyroxine and TRAb, clinical symptoms were used for diagnoses. The PBMCs studied were ones that came from 8.5 to 10 ml fresh peripheral blood. This clonotype was seen many times. The antigen remains undetermined. CDR3 length: 15 residues. V was clipped by 4 bases and J by 10 bases, with 20 bases between them. Regarding the study as a whole: Ophthalmopathy was distinguished from stable hyperthyroidism by 13 V-J signatures.

RNA transcripts provided the source from which TCR beta CDR3 regions were amplified. In the first-round RT-PCR of the TCR CDR3, the HTBI primer set was used. TCRdb independently ran MiXCR on the multiplex PCR reads; one entry per CDR3 protein. In the table there are some 350,000 distinct CDR3 sequences, roughly 25% of which are singletons. This sequence was found in a man aged 50-60 years with Graves' hyperthyroidism. The V and J genes are TRBV12-3 or TRBV12-4 and TRBJ2-1, with D possibly TRBD2 on 5 matching bases. Sequenced: blood. The CDR3 loop is CASSSNIGLRREQFF. The CDR3 DNA reads TGTGCCAGCAGTTCCAATATCGGACTGCGGAGAGAGCAGTTCTTC.